The entry that follows covers one T cell receptor (beta chain) sequence. The time point was: after neoadjuvant nivolumab, at surgical resection. These data belong to a study of neoadjuvant anti-PD-1 for oral cavity cancer. Sequencing was performed with immunoSEQ multiplex PCR; in TCRdb, only in-frame clones are kept and a portion is missing. The sample has about 42,000 clones, 65% to 85% seen once; the top ten hold approximately 5%. The CDR3 totals 13 residues. Germline trimming cut 8 bases from V and 14 bases from J; bases unmatched to any gene: 16. Germline loops: CDR1 WNHNN, CDR2 SYGVQD (reference sequence).

The TCR comes from a person between 40 and 85 years old with oral cavity squamous cell carcinoma. The chain carries TRBV10-1 and TRBJ2-3, with 7 bases that match TRBD2. The sequencing here drew on PBMCs, taken after nivolumab (anti-PD-1) treatment. DNA for the CDR3: TGCGCCAGCTCAACCACTAGCGCCCGGGAGCGGTATTTT. It specifies CASSTTSARERYF.